The clone carrying this TCR beta chain showed up just a few times. The record originates from a study of blood T cell repertoires in COVID-19. The CDR3 is made up of 14 amino acids. The V segment lost 5 bases and the J segment 0 bases; nucleotides outside the gene matches: 2. Germline-derived CDR1 and CDR2 are MDHEN and SYDVKM. A Seattle source enrolled patients during active infection and followed them longitudinally. TCRdb's copy holds only in-frame clones and misses some; the assay was immunoSEQ multiplex PCR. The sample contains 400,000 or so clones, approximately 90% of which appear only once. The TCR originated in a woman aged 40 to 50 with COVID-19, enrolled during active disease. The rearrangement joins TRBV28 to TRBJ1-1; 8 nucleotides match TRBD1. The sequencing input was peripheral blood. The CDR3 is CASSQGALNTEAFF. CDR3 coding DNA: TGTGCCAGCAGTCAGGGGGCGTTGAACACTGAAGCTTTCTTT.